This TCR beta chain was identified in a study of OX40 agonist ivuxolimab in advanced cancers. Only in-frame clones appear in the TCRdb table, and some are missing; sequencing was by immunoSEQ multiplex PCR. The repertoire holds tens of thousands of clones, with approximately 90% as singletons. In the case of this clone: Antigen unknown.

The length of the CDR3 is 16 residues. Trimming left V 2 bases short and J 2 bases short, with 14 bases between. Germline V CDR1 and CDR2: ENHRY, SYGVKD. General study findings and limits: Averaged across samples, CD8+ T cells carried more expanded clones than CD4+ did. In the 0.1-3.0 mg/kg groups, partial responders showed among the lowest expansion. Researchers did not establish what antigens the expanded peripheral T cells target.

This sample comprised CD4+ or CD8+ T cells sorted from blood, obtained in a trial of the OX40 agonist ivuxolimab. The chain recombines TRBV10-3 with TRBJ2-3, with D possibly matching TRBD1 (5 bases). The receptor's source is an adult with an advanced solid tumor such as melanoma, head and neck, liver or kidney cancer. In DNA form, the CDR3 reads TGTGCCATCAGTGAGAATCCCACAGGACACACAGATACGCAGTATTTT. It encodes CAISENPTGHTDTQYF.